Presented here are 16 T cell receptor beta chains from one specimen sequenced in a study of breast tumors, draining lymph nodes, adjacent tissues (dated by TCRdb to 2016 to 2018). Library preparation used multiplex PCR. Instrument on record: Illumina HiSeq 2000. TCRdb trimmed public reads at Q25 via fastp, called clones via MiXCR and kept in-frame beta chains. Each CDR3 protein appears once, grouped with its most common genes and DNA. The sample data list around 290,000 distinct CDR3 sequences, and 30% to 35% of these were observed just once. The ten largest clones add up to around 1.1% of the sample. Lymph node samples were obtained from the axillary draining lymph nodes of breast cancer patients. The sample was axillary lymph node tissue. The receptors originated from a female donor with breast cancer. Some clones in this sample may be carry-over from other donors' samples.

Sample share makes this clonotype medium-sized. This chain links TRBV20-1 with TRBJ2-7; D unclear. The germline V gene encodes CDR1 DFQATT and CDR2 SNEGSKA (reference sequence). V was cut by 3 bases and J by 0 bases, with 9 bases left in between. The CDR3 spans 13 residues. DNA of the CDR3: TGCAGTGCTAGGTCCGAAAGCTCCTACGAGCAGTACTTC. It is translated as CSARSESSYEQYF.

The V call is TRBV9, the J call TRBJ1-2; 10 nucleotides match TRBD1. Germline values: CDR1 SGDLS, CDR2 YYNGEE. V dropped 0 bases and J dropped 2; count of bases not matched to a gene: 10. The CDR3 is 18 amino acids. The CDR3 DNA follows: TGTGCCAGCAGCGTAGCAAGGACAGGGGGAACATCAAACTATGGCTACACCTTC. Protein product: CASSVARTGGTSNYGYTF.

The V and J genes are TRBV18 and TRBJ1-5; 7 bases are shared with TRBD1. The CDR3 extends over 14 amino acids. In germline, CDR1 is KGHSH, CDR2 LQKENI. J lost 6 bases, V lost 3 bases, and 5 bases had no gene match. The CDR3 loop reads CASSPETGSQPQHF. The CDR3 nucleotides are TGTGCCAGCTCACCGGAGACAGGGAGTCAGCCCCAGCATTTT.

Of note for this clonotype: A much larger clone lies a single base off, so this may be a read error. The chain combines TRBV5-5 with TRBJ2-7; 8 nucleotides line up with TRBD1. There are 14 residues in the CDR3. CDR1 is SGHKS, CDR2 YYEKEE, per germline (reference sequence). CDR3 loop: CASSLWDRSCEQYF. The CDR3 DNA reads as TGTGCCAGCAGCTTGTGGGACAGGTCCTGCGAGCAGTACTTC.

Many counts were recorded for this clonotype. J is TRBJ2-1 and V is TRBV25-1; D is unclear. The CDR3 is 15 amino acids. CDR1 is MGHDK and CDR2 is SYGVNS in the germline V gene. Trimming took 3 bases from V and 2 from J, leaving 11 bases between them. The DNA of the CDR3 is TGTGCCAGCAGTGACCCATCGGAGCCCTACAATGAGCAGTTCTTC. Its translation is CASSDPSEPYNEQFF.

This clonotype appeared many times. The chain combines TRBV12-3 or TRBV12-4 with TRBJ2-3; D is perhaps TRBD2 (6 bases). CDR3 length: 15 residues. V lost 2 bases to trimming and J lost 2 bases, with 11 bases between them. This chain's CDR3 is CASSLTAGNTDTQYF. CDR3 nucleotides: TGTGCCAGCAGTTTAACGGCGGGAAACACAGATACGCAGTATTTT.

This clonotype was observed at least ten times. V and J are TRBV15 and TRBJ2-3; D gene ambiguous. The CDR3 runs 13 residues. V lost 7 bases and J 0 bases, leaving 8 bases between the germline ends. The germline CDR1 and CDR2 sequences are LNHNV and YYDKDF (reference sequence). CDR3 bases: TGTGCCACCACCCACGGGAGCACAGATACGCAGTATTTT. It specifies CATTHGSTDTQYF.

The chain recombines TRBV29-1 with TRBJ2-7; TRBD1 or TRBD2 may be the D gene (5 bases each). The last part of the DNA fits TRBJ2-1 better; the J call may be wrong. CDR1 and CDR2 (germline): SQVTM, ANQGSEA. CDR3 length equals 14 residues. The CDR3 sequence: CSLTKGSSYNEQFF. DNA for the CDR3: TGCAGTCTAACTAAGGGGAGCTCCTACAATGAGCAGTTCTTC.

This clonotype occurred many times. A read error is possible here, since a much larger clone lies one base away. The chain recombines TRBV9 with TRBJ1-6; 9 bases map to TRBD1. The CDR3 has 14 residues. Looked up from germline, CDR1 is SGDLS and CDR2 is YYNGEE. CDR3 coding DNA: TGTGCCAGCAGCTTGGGACAGGGCGGCTCACCCCTCCCCTTT. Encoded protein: CASSLGQGGSPLPF.

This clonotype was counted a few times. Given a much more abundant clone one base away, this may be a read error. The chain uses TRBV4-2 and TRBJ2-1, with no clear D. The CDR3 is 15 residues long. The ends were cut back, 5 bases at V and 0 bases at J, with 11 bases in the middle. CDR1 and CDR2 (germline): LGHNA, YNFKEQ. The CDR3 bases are TGTGCCAGCAGCTCAGTATCAAGCTCCTACAATGAGCAGTTCTTC. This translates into CASSSVSSSYNEQFF.

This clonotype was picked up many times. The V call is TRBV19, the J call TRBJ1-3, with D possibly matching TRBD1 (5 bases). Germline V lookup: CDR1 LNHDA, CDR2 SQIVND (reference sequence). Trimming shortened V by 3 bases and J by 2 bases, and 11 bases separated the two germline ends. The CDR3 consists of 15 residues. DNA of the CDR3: TGTGCCAGTAGTATGGGGCCGGAAACTGGAAACACCATATATTTT. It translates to CASSMGPETGNTIYF.

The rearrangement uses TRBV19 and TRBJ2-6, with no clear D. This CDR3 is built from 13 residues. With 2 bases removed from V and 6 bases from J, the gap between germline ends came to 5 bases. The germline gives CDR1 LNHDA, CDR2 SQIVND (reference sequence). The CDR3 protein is CASSITVANVLTF. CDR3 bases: TGTGCCAGTAGTATAACGGTGGCCAACGTCCTGACTTTC. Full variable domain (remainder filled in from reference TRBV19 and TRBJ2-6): DGGITQSPKYLFRKEGQNVTLSCEQNLNHDAMYWYRQDPGQGLRLIYYSQIVNDFQKGDIAEGYSVSREKKESFPLTVTSAQKNPTAFYLCASSITVANVLTFGAGSRLTVL.

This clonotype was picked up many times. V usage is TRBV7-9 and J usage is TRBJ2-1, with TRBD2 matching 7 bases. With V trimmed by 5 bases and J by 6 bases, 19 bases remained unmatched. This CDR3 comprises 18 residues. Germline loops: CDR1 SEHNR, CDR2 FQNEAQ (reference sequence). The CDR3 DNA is TGTGCCAGCAGCCAATTAGGCGGTCCGTCTAGCGGAGGCAATGAGCAGTTCTTC. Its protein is CASSQLGGPSSGGNEQFF.

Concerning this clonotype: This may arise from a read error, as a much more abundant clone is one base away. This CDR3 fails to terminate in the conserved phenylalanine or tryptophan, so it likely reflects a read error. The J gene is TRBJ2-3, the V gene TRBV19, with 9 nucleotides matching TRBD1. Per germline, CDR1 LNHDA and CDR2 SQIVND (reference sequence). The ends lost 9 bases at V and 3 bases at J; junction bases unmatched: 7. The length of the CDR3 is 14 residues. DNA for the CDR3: TGTGCCAGCCGGGACAGGGAAAGGACAGATACGCAGTATCTT. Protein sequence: CASRDRERTDTQYL.

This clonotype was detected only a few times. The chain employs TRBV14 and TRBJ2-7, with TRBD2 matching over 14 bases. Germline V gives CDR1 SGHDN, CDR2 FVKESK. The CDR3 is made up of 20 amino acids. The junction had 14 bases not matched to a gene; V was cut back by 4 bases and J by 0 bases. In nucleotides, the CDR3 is TGTGCCAGCAGCCCTATGCTCGGACTAGCGGGAGGATCTAGCTCCTACGAGCAGTACTTC. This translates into CASSPMLGLAGGSSSYEQYF.

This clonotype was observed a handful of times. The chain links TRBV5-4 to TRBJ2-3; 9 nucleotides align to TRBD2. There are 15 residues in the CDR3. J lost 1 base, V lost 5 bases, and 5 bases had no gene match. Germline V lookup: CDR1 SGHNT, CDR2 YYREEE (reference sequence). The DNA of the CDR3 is TGTGCCAGCAGACTAGCGGGTTCCCGCACAGATACGCAGTATTTT. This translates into CASRLAGSRTDTQYF.